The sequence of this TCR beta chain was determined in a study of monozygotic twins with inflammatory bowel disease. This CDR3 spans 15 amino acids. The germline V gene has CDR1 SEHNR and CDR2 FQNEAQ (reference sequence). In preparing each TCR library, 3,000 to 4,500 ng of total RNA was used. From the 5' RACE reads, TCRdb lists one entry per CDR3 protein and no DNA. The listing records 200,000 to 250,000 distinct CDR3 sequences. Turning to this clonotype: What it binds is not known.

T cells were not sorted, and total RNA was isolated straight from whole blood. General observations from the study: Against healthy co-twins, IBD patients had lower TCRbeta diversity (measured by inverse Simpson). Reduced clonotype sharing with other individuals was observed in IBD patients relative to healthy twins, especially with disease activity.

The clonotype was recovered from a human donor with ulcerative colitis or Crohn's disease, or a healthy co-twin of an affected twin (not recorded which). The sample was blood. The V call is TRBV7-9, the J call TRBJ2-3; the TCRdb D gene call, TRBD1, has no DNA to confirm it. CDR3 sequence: CASSSRQVNIDTQYF. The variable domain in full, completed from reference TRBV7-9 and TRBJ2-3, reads DTGVSQNPRHKITKRGQNVTFRCDPISEHNRLYWYRQTLGQGPEFLTYFQNEAQLEKSRLLSDRFSAERPKGSFSTLEIQRTEQGDSAMYLCASSSRQVNIDTQYFGPGTRLTVL.